One and the same sample provided the 11 T cell receptor beta chains below, sequenced in a study of shared clonotypes between healthy human individuals. Measured with immunoSEQ multiplex PCR; TCRdb has only the in-frame clones, and not every one. In the table there are about 2.4 million clones, around nine tenths of which are singletons. Sequencing was done on a sample of naive CD4+ T cells sorted from blood. The subset is: CD45RA+ positively selected. Receptors originate from a man between 18 and 29 years old in good health.

V and J are TRBV6-1 and TRBJ2-7; D remains ambiguous. Trimming pared 0 bases from V and 3 bases from J, leaving 6 bases between. The CDR3 has 13 residues. Germline-derived CDR1 and CDR2 are MNHNS and SASEGT. This CDR3 reads CASSEAGIYEQYF. CDR3 bases: TGTGCCAGCAGTGAAGCGGGTATCTACGAGCAGTACTTC.

The CDR3 spells CASSRRLDTDTQYF. Here the CDR3 DNA reads TGTGCCAGCAGCCGACGACTAGATACGGATACGCAGTATTTT. The genes are TRBV7-9 and TRBJ2-3; a possible D gene is TRBD2 (6 bases). The CDR3 consists of 14 residues. Germline V gives CDR1 SEHNR, CDR2 FQNEAQ (reference sequence). V was shortened by 5 bases and J by 6 bases, with 15 bases between the two germline ends.

The table lists this clone with a count of one. The chain joins TRBV19 to TRBJ2-3; 11 bases line up with TRBD1. Germline trimming cut 6 bases from V and 4 bases from J; bases unmatched to any gene: 3. Germline lookup yields CDR1 LNHDA and CDR2 SQIVND (reference sequence). This CDR3 is 14 amino acids long. The CDR3 DNA sequence: TGTGCCAGTAGGGACAGGGGGCGCGCAGATACGCAGTATTTT. Its protein is CASRDRGRADTQYF.

The J gene is TRBJ2-3, the V gene TRBV11-1, with D possibly being TRBD2 (6 bases). Deletions cut 2 bases from V and 1 base from J, with 16 bases between. The length of the CDR3 is 17 residues. The germline CDR1 and CDR2 sequences are SGHAT and FQDESV (reference sequence). The DNA for the CDR3 is TGTGCCAGCAGCTTAACCTCGGGACTCCCTGGCACAGATACGCAGTATTTT. Its protein is CASSLTSGLPGTDTQYF. The full variable domain, completed using reference TRBV11-1 and TRBJ2-3, is EAEVAQSPRYKITEKSQAVAFWCDPISGHATLYWYRQILGQGPELLVQFQDESVVDDSQLPKDRFSAERLKGVDSTLKIQPAELGDSAMYLCASSLTSGLPGTDTQYFGPGTRLTVL.

The V gene is TRBV10-3, the J gene TRBJ1-1; D is undetermined. Germline V lookup: CDR1 ENHRY, CDR2 SYGVKD. This CDR3 has 13 amino acids. V shed 6 bases and J shed 3 bases, with 11 bases lying between them. The CDR3 DNA reads TGTGCCATCAGGGACTCTGGGGACACTGAAGCTTTCTTT. Protein: CAIRDSGDTEAFF.

A few counts support this clone. V usage is TRBV6-1 and J usage is TRBJ1-3, with D perhaps matching TRBD1 (5 bases). V was clipped by 10 bases and J by 0 bases, with 10 bases between them. The germline CDR1 and CDR2 sequences are MNHNS and SASEGT. The CDR3 is 13 residues long. The CDR3 reads CATGRDSGNTIYF. In DNA form, the CDR3 reads TGTGCCACAGGGAGGGACTCTGGAAACACCATATATTTT.

As for this clone: Other DNA sequences in this sample translate to the same CDR3. This chain uses TRBV27 with TRBJ2-7, with 10 bases fitting TRBD1. The CDR3 is 13 amino acids. The V gene end was trimmed by 6 bases and the J gene end by 3 bases; junction bases not matched to a gene: 2. The germline CDR1 and CDR2 sequences are MNHEY and SMNVEV (reference sequence). The CDR3 region is CASRRTGGYEQYF. CDR3 nucleotides: TGTGCCAGCAGGCGGACAGGGGGCTACGAGCAGTACTTC.

Worth noting for this clone: The same CDR3 is also encoded by other DNA sequences in this sample. The chain carries TRBV5-1 and TRBJ2-6; 8 bases align to TRBD1. CDR3 length: 15 amino acids. Germline V gene data show CDR1 as SGHRS and CDR2 as YFSETQ. V lost 3 bases and J lost 2; bases outside the gene matches: 1. CDR3 sequence reads: CASSSTGAGANVLTF. CDR3 in DNA: TGCGCCAGCAGCTCGACAGGGGCTGGGGCCAACGTCCTGACTTTC.

This clone showed up just once. This chain uses TRBV5-1 with TRBJ1-6; D unclear. The germline CDR1 and CDR2 sequences are SGHRS and YFSETQ. V shed 4 bases and J shed 10 bases, with 18 bases lying between them. The CDR3 runs 15 residues. Here the CDR3 DNA reads TGCGCCAGCAGCCCAGACACAGCTTCCTACTCACCCCTCCACTTT. Protein: CASSPDTASYSPLHF.

The chain employs TRBV5-4 and TRBJ1-2; D remains unclear. Looked up from germline, CDR1 is SGHNT and CDR2 is YYREEE (reference sequence). Trimming pared 9 bases from V and 6 bases from J, leaving 15 bases between. The CDR3 covers 12 residues. The CDR3 region is CATPQTSDGYTF. For the CDR3, the DNA is TGTGCCACCCCCCAAACGTCAGATGGCTACACCTTC.

The chain links TRBV5-8 to TRBJ1-2, with a tentative D call TRBD1 (5 bases). The V end lost 3 bases, the J end lost 1 base, and 13 bases lay between the germline ends. The CDR3 has 15 residues. Germline-derived CDR1 and CDR2 are SGHTS and YDEGEE. The CDR3 DNA reads TGTGCCAGCAGCTCCAAGGGGAGGGGTAACTATGGCTACACCTTC. This gives the protein CASSSKGRGNYGYTF.